Below, 27 T cell receptor beta chains from the same sample are listed, as sequenced in a study of CD8 T cells in Susac syndrome. RNA totalling roughly 0.5 to 1 ug underwent reverse transcription with random hexamers. TCRdb analysed the immunoSEQ multiplex PCR reads with MiXCR anew, one entry per CDR3 protein. Among about 180,000 distinct CDR3 sequences listed, approximately 94% were seen once. Material: CD4+ T cells from PBMCs. The source is a human donor with multiple sclerosis.

The rearrangement joins TRBV5-4 to TRBJ2-5; TRBD2 matches at 12 bases. J gave up 3 bases and V 4 bases, and 4 bases lay outside the gene matches. This CDR3 comprises 15 residues. From germline, CDR1 is SGHNT and CDR2 YYREEE (reference sequence). The CDR3: CASSKRLAGEETQYF. The CDR3, as DNA: TGTGCCAGCAGCAAGCGACTAGCGGGGGAAGAGACCCAGTACTTC. Supplemented by reference TRBV5-4 and TRBJ2-5, the full variable domain reads ETGVTQSPTHLIKTRGQQVTLRCSSQSGHNTVSWYQQALGQGPQFIFQYYREEENGRGNFPPRFSGLQFPNYSSELNVNALELDDSALYLCASSKRLAGEETQYFGPGTRLLVL.

The gene calls are TRBV10-2 and TRBJ2-7; tentative D call: TRBD2 (7 bases). There are 15 residues in the CDR3. V was pared by 6 bases and J by 3 bases, with 18 bases between. Germline V CDR1 and CDR2: WSHSY, SAAADI. CDR3 nucleotides: TGCGCCAGCAGGGCGGGGGCGGGGCGAAGCTACGAGCAGTACTTC. It specifies CASRAGAGRSYEQYF.

The chain combines TRBV2 with TRBJ1-2, with D tentatively TRBD1 (5 bases). V shed 8 bases and J shed 4 bases, with 11 bases lying between them. Germline assignment: CDR1 SNHLY and CDR2 FYNNEI. The CDR3 runs to 12 residues. The CDR3 sequence is CASGGSSYGYTF. The CDR3 DNA reads as TGTGCCAGCGGGGGGAGCAGCTATGGCTACACCTTC.

The CDR3 loop reads CASSENRVRYGYTF. Here the CDR3 DNA reads TGTGCCAGCAGTGAAAACCGGGTTCGCTATGGCTACACCTTC. The V call is TRBV2, the J call TRBJ1-2; D is undetermined. The V gene's germline CDR1 is SNHLY and CDR2 FYNNEI. V gave up 2 bases and J gave up 4 bases, with 11 bases separating them. The CDR3 contains 14 residues.

The chain is built from TRBV20-1 and TRBJ1-5; TRBD1 matches 9 bases. CDR3 length: 14 amino acids. Looked up from germline, CDR1 is DFQATT and CDR2 is SNEGSKA (reference sequence). Unmatched junction bases numbered 3, after V lost 3 bases and J lost 3 bases. The CDR3 DNA is TGCAGTGCTAGCGACAGGGGGTTCAATCAGCCCCAGCATTTT. Translated: CSASDRGFNQPQHF.

V and J are TRBV20-1 and TRBJ1-2; no clear D. CDR1 and CDR2 from the germline V gene are DFQATT and SNEGSKA (reference sequence). The CDR3 has 14 amino acids. V lost 4 bases, J lost 4 bases, and 16 bases lay in between. CDR3 bases: TGCAGTGCTAAATCTTTATCAGCGGTCTATGGCTACACCTTC. As protein: CSAKSLSAVYGYTF.

The V and J genes are TRBV29-1 and TRBJ2-3; TRBD1 aligns across 10 bases. The CDR3 sequence is 14 residues long. From germline, CDR1 is SQVTM and CDR2 ANQGSEA. Trimming at V came to 4 bases and at J to 4 bases, leaving 5 bases not matched to a gene. The CDR3 coding sequence is TGCAGCGTTGGGGGACAGGGGTTTGCAGATACGCAGTATTTT. It yields the protein CSVGGQGFADTQYF.

The genes are TRBV9 and TRBJ2-1; no clear D gene. This CDR3 is 13 amino acids long. Germline V gives CDR1 SGDLS, CDR2 YYNGEE. Trimming removed 0 bases at V and 5 bases at J, with 6 bases between. In DNA, the CDR3 is TGTGCCAGCAGCGTAGATTGGAACAATGAGCAGTTCTTC. Translation: CASSVDWNNEQFF.

The V gene is TRBV6-6, the J gene TRBJ2-5; D is perhaps TRBD2 (6 bases). CDR3 length: 12 amino acids. Trimming pared 5 bases from V and 6 bases from J, leaving 10 bases between. Germline lookup yields CDR1 MNHNY and CDR2 SVGAGI (reference sequence). The CDR3 here is CASSQGGQTQYF. CDR3 nucleotides: TGTGCCAGCAGTCAGGGAGGCCAGACCCAGTACTTC.

This clonotype was seen once. Here the CDR3 reads CAWSVRRLAGTDTQYF. Written as DNA, the CDR3 is TGTGCCTGGAGTGTACGTCGTCTAGCGGGGACAGATACGCAGTATTTT. J is TRBJ2-3 and V is TRBV30; TRBD2 agrees at 9 bases. This CDR3 spans 16 amino acids. The germline V gene has CDR1 GTSNPN and CDR2 SVGIG (reference sequence). V lost 0 bases, J lost 3 bases, and 7 bases stayed unmatched.

The chain employs TRBV10-3 and TRBJ2-1; 9 bases agree with TRBD2. The J segment lost 8 bases and the V segment lost 8 bases, leaving 10 bases of the junction unmatched. This CDR3 contains 14 residues. CDR1 is ENHRY, CDR2 SYGVKD, per germline. CDR3 bases: TGTGCCATCGAAGCGGGGGGCCCCTGGGATGAGCAGTTCTTC. Translation gives CAIEAGGPWDEQFF.

This clonotype was picked up one time. This CDR3 is CASLRQGNYGYTF. The CDR3 DNA reads TGTGCCAGCCTACGACAGGGGAACTATGGCTACACCTTC. This chain uses TRBV5-4 with TRBJ1-2, with 8 bases lining up with TRBD1. The CDR3 covers 13 residues. V was clipped by 7 bases and J by 2 bases; unmatched bases: 4. CDR1 and CDR2 (germline): SGHNT, YYREEE (reference sequence).

J is TRBJ2-7 and V is TRBV12-3 or TRBV12-4; D possibly matches TRBD1 or TRBD2 (5 bases each). V was pared by 6 bases and J by 0 bases, with 18 bases between. The CDR3 contains 16 residues. The DNA of the CDR3 is TGTGCCAGCAGCGGGAACAGGACAAGACTCTCCTACGAGCAGTACTTC. Translated: CASSGNRTRLSYEQYF.

The chain links TRBV20-1 to TRBJ2-3; 10 nucleotides line up with TRBD2. The V and J ends lost 6 bases and 7 bases, in that order; junction bases with no gene match: 7. This CDR3 has 13 amino acids. Germline V gene data show CDR1 as DFQATT and CDR2 as SNEGSKA (reference sequence). The CDR3 sequence is CSARTSGTHTQYF. The DNA of the CDR3 is TGCAGTGCCCGGACTAGCGGTACGCATACGCAGTATTTT.

The V and J genes are TRBV20-1 and TRBJ1-1; D perhaps matches TRBD1 (5 bases). CDR3 size: 15 residues. The germline gives CDR1 DFQATT, CDR2 SNEGSKA (reference sequence). V lost 5 bases to trimming and J lost 0 bases, with 16 bases between them. The CDR3 DNA reads TGCAGTGCTCCCTCCGCAGGGCTCATGAACACTGAAGCTTTCTTT. As protein: CSAPSAGLMNTEAFF.

The chain joins TRBV20-1 to TRBJ2-5; 12 bases map to TRBD2. V lost 5 bases and J lost 1; bases outside the gene matches: 8. CDR3 size: 16 residues. Germline values: CDR1 DFQATT, CDR2 SNEGSKA (reference sequence). CDR3 sequence reads: CSAQGLAGTSQETQYF. The CDR3 DNA follows: TGCAGTGCTCAAGGACTAGCGGGGACCTCCCAAGAGACCCAGTACTTC.

This clonotype was found once. The chain joins TRBV2 to TRBJ1-5, with a possible D match to TRBD1 (5 bases). CDR1 SNHLY and CDR2 FYNNEI come from the germline V gene. CDR3 length equals 15 residues. The V gene lost 4 bases and the J gene lost 5 bases, with 15 bases spanning the gap. The CDR3 here is CASSARDGDYQPQHF. The DNA for the CDR3 is TGTGCCAGCAGTGCCCGGGACGGGGATTATCAGCCCCAGCATTTT. Filled out from reference TRBV2 and TRBJ1-5, the complete variable domain reads EPEVTQTPSHQVTQMGQEVILRCVPISNHLYFYWYRQILGQKVEFLVSFYNNEISEKSEIFDDQFSVERPDGSNFTLKIRSTKLEDSAMYFCASSARDGDYQPQHFGDGTRLSIL.

This clonotype occurred once. The gene calls are TRBV30 and TRBJ1-1, with no clear D. The V gene's germline CDR1 is GTSNPN and CDR2 SVGIG (reference sequence). This CDR3 comprises 13 residues. V lost 4 bases and J lost 0, with 9 bases in between. This chain's CDR3 is CAWTRGLNTEAFF. The CDR3 DNA is TGTGCCTGGACCCGAGGCCTGAACACTGAAGCTTTCTTT. Full variable domain (remainder filled in from reference TRBV30 and TRBJ1-1): SQTIHQWPATLVQPVGSPLSLECTVEGTSNPNLYWYRQAAGRGLQLLFYSVGIGQISSEVPQNLSASRPQDRQFILSSKKLLLSDSGFYLCAWTRGLNTEAFFGQGTRLTVV.

V and J are TRBV5-1 and TRBJ1-1; possibly TRBD1 for D (5 bases). Trimming took 7 bases from V and 1 from J, leaving 14 bases between them. This CDR3 has 14 amino acids. The germline V gene encodes CDR1 SGHRS and CDR2 YFSETQ. CDR3: CASWQGAGNTEAFF. In DNA form, the CDR3 reads TGCGCCAGCTGGCAGGGCGCGGGGAACACTGAAGCTTTCTTT. Complete variable domain (other parts from reference TRBV5-1 and TRBJ1-1): KAGVTQTPRYLIKTRGQQVTLSCSPISGHRSVSWYQQTPGQGLQFLFEYFSETQRNKGNFPGRFSGRQFSNSRSEMNVSTLELGDSALYLCASWQGAGNTEAFFGQGTRLTVV.

The chain joins TRBV14 to TRBJ2-7; the D is unclear. The CDR3 runs to 11 residues. Looked up from germline, CDR1 is SGHDN and CDR2 is FVKESK. Trimming took off 1 base at V and 3 bases at J, with 1 base between the two ends. In nucleotides, the CDR3 is TGTGCCAGCAGCCAAGGCTACGAGCAGTACTTC. Its translation: CASSQGYEQYF.

This chain links TRBV5-1 with TRBJ2-3; D may correspond to TRBD1 or TRBD2 (5 bases each). The V and J ends lost 9 bases and 1 base respectively, with 18 bases between them. The CDR3 has 15 residues. Germline V CDR1 and CDR2: SGHRS, YFSETQ. CDR3 residues: CATAAWGSGTDTQYF. In nucleotides, the CDR3 is TGCGCCACAGCAGCTTGGGGGTCGGGCACAGATACGCAGTATTTT. Full variable domain (remainder filled in from reference TRBV5-1 and TRBJ2-3): KAGVTQTPRYLIKTRGQQVTLSCSPISGHRSVSWYQQTPGQGLQFLFEYFSETQRNKGNFPGRFSGRQFSNSRSEMNVSTLELGDSALYLCATAAWGSGTDTQYFGPGTRLTVL.

The chain combines TRBV20-1 with TRBJ2-7; possible D gene TRBD2, 7 bases. Germline V gives CDR1 DFQATT, CDR2 SNEGSKA (reference sequence). Trimming took off 4 bases at V and 0 bases at J, with 16 bases between the two ends. The CDR3 loop spans 15 amino acids. The CDR3 here is CSATGAGAFSYEQYF. DNA of the CDR3: TGCAGTGCTACCGGTGCGGGGGCCTTCTCCTACGAGCAGTACTTC.

The V gene is TRBV6-5, the J gene TRBJ1-2, with 10 bases identical to TRBD1. With V trimmed by 7 bases and J by 5 bases, 4 bases remained unmatched. This CDR3 has 13 residues. Germline CDR1 reads MNHEY; CDR2 reads SVGAGI. CDR3 region: CASTKGQGYGYTF. The CDR3, as DNA: TGTGCCAGCACCAAGGGACAGGGGTATGGCTACACCTTC.

The chain employs TRBV6-2 or TRBV6-3 and TRBJ1-5; possibly TRBD1 for D (6 bases). Germline assignment: CDR1 MNHEY and CDR2 SVGEGT. This CDR3 has 14 residues. V was pared by 6 bases and J by 6 bases, with 15 bases between. CDR3 nucleotides: TGTGCCAGCAGCCTTAGGGGGGCAGGTCAGCCCCAGCATTTT. It yields the protein CASSLRGAGQPQHF.

The J gene is TRBJ2-7, the V gene TRBV12-3 or TRBV12-4, with D possibly matching TRBD1 (5 bases). This CDR3 spans 15 amino acids. The V and J ends lost 5 bases and 7 bases respectively, with 21 bases between them. The CDR3 loop is CASSPHAPGSDEQYF. CDR3 nucleotide sequence: TGTGCCAGCAGTCCCCATGCCCCAGGGTCTGATGAGCAGTACTTC.

There are a few counts of this clonotype. The CDR3 region has the DNA TGTGCCAGCAGCTCCCGGGGGGGGGATGAGCAGTTCTTC. Translated, it gives CASSSRGGDEQFF. V gene TRBV7-7 combines with J gene TRBJ2-1, with 8 bases identical to TRBD2. The CDR3 extends over 13 amino acids. Germline V gives CDR1 SSHAT, CDR2 FNYEAQ (reference sequence). Trimming took 4 bases from V and 8 from J; bases not matched to a gene: 4. The full variable domain, in which reference TRBV7-7 and TRBJ2-1 provide the parts outside the CDR3, is GAGVSQSPRYKVTKRGQDVTLRCDPISSHATLYWYQQALGQGPEFLTYFNYEAQPDKSGLPSDRFSAERPEGSISTLTIQRTEQRDSAMYRCASSSRGGDEQFFGPGTRLTVL.

V gene TRBV30 combines with J gene TRBJ1-2, with 7 nucleotides matching TRBD1. Per germline, CDR1 GTSNPN and CDR2 SVGIG (reference sequence). V gave up 1 base and J gave up 4 bases; unmatched junction bases: 9. The length of the CDR3 is 15 residues. The CDR3 reads CAWSAQGGVVYGYTF. DNA for the CDR3: TGTGCCTGGAGTGCCCAGGGGGGTGTAGTCTATGGCTACACCTTC.